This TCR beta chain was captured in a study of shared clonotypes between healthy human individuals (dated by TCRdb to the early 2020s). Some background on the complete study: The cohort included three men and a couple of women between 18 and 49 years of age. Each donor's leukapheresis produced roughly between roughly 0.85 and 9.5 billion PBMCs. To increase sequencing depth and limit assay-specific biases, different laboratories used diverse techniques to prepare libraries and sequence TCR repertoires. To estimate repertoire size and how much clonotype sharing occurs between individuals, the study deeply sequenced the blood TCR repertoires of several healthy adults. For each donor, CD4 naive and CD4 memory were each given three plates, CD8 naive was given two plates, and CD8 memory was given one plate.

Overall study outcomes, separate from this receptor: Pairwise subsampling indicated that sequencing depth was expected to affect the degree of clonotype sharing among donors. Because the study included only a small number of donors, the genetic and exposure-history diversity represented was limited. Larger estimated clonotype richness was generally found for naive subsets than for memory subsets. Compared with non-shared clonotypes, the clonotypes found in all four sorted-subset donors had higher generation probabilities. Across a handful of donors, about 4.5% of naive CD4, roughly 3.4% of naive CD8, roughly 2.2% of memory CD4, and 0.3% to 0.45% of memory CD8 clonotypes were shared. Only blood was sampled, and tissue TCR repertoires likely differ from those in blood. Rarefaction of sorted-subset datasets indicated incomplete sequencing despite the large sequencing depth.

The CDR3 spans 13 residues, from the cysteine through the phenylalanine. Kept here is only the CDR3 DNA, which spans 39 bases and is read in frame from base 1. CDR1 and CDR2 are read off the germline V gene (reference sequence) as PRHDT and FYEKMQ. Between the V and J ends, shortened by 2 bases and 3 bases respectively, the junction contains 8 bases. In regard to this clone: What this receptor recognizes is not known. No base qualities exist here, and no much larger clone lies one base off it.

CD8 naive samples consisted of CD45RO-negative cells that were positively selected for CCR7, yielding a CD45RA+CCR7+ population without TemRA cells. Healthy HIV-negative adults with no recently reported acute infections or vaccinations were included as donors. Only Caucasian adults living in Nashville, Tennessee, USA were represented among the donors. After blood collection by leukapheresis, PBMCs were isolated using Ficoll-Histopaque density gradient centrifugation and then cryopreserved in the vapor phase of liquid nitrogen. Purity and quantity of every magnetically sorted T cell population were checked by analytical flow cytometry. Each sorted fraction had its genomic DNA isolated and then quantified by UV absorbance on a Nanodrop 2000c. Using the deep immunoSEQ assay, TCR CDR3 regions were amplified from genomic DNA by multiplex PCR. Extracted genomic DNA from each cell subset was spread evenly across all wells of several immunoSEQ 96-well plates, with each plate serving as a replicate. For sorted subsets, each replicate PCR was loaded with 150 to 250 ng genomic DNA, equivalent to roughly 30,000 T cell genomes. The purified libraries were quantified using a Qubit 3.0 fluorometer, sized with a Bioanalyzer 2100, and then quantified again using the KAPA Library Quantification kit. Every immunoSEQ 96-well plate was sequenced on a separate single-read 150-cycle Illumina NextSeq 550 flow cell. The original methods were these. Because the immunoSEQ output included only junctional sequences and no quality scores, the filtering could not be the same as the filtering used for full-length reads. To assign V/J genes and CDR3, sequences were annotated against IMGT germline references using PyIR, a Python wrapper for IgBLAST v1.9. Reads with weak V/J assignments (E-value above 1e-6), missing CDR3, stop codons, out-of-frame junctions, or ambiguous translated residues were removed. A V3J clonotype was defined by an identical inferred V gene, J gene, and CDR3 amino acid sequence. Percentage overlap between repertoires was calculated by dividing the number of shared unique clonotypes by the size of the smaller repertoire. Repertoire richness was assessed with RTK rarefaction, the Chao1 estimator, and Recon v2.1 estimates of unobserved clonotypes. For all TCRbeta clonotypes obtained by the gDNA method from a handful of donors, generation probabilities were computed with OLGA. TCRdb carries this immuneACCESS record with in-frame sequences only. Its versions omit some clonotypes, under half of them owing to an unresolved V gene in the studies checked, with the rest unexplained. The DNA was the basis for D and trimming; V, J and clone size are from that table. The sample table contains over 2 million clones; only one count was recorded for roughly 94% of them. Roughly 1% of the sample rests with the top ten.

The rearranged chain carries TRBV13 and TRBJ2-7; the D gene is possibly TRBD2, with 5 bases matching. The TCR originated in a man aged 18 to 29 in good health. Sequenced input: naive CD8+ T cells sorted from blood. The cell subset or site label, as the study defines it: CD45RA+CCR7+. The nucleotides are TGTGCCAGCAGCTTACTTCGGGGCTACGAGCAGTACTTC. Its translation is CASSLLRGYEQYF.